A selection of T cell receptor beta chains follows, all from one sample in a study of shared clonotypes between healthy human individuals. TCRdb's copy holds only in-frame clones and misses some; the assay was immunoSEQ multiplex PCR. In the table there are roughly 1 million clones, about 80% of which are singletons. Sequenced material: memory CD4+ T cells sorted from blood. These receptors were obtained from a man younger than 35 in good health. The CDR3 runs from the conserved cysteine through the conserved F or W. D genes are given only for firm matches. Clone size is shown for a subset of rows, as once, few, many or a class of expanded clone.

D gene: NA; J gene: TRBJ1-1; V gene: TRBV11-2; clone size: NA; CDR3 protein: CASSLDGRVGGYTEAFF; CDR3 DNA: TGTGCCAGCAGCTTAGATGGCAGGGTGGGCGGTTACACTGAAGCTTTCTTT
D gene: TRBD1; J gene: TRBJ2-1; V gene: TRBV28; clone size: NA; CDR3 protein: CASTLGTGDPKFF; CDR3 DNA: TGTGCCAGCACCCTCGGAACAGGGGACCCTAAGTTCTTC
D gene: NA; J gene: TRBJ1-1; V gene: TRBV14; clone size: NA; CDR3 protein: CASSQAGYTEAFF; CDR3 DNA: TGTGCCAGCAGCCAAGCAGGGTACACTGAAGCTTTCTTT
D gene: NA; J gene: TRBJ1-2; V gene: TRBV4-3; clone size: few; CDR3 protein: CASSQDARGRNYGYTF; CDR3 DNA: TGCGCCAGCAGCCAAGATGCGAGAGGGAGAAACTATGGCTACACCTTC
D gene: NA; J gene: TRBJ2-5; V gene: TRBV7-2; clone size: once; CDR3 protein: CASSLSGAKETQYF; CDR3 DNA: TGTGCCAGCAGCTTGAGCGGAGCTAAAGAGACCCAGTACTTC
D gene: NA; J gene: TRBJ2-3; V gene: TRBV19; clone size: NA; CDR3 protein: CASTSSDTQYF; CDR3 DNA: TGTGCCAGCACTAGCTCAGATACGCAGTATTTT
D gene: NA; J gene: TRBJ2-1; V gene: TRBV5-4; clone size: NA; CDR3 protein: CASTIATNEQFF; CDR3 DNA: TGTGCCAGCACCATTGCCACCAATGAGCAGTTCTTC
D gene: NA; J gene: TRBJ1-2; V gene: TRBV5-6; clone size: many; CDR3 protein: CASSEGQNYGYTF; CDR3 DNA: TGTGCCAGCAGCGAAGGACAGAACTATGGCTACACCTTC
D gene: NA; J gene: TRBJ2-2; V gene: TRBV7-2; clone size: few; CDR3 protein: CASSPRPDTGELFF; CDR3 DNA: TGTGCCAGCAGCCCCCGGCCCGACACCGGGGAGCTGTTTTTT
D gene: NA; J gene: TRBJ1-4; V gene: TRBV9; clone size: NA; CDR3 protein: CASSVSFGGYEKLFF; CDR3 DNA: TGTGCCAGCAGCGTATCGTTCGGGGGATATGAAAAACTGTTTTTT
D gene: TRBD2; J gene: TRBJ2-7; V gene: TRBV27; clone size: NA; CDR3 protein: CASRFWGGAEQYF; CDR3 DNA: TGTGCCAGCAGATTTTGGGGGGGTGCCGAGCAGTACTTC
D gene: NA; J gene: TRBJ2-2; V gene: TRBV7-9; clone size: NA; CDR3 protein: CASSLGWDFTGELFF; CDR3 DNA: TGTGCCAGCAGCTTAGGTTGGGACTTTACCGGGGAGCTGTTTTTT
D gene: TRBD2; J gene: TRBJ2-3; V gene: TRBV18; clone size: once; CDR3 protein: CASSQQLAATDTQYF; CDR3 DNA: TGTGCCAGCTCACAGCAACTAGCGGCCACAGATACGCAGTATTTT
D gene: NA; J gene: TRBJ2-2; V gene: TRBV2; clone size: NA; CDR3 protein: CASSSQGGAGELFF; CDR3 DNA: TGTGCCAGCAGCTCACAGGGAGGAGCCGGGGAGCTGTTTTTT